This T cell receptor beta chain came from a study of blood T cell repertoires in COVID-19. Background on the study: T cells, B-cell-depleted T cells, or PBMCs provided the cDNA or gDNA that served as material.

The sample holds one count of this clone. Generated by immunoSEQ multiplex PCR, the TCRdb table keeps only in-frame clones and is missing some. The table shows around 700,000 clones, with around 89% occurring only once. The CDR3 is made up of 14 amino acids. In germline, CDR1 is SGHVS, CDR2 FNYEAQ. Trimming left V 7 bases short and J 2 bases short, with 13 bases between. V and J are TRBV7-6 and TRBJ2-3; tentatively, D is TRBD1 (6 bases). The specimen sequenced was peripheral blood. The clonotype was recovered from a young woman with acute or convalescent COVID-19. The chain's CDR3 is CASTGQGLTDTQYF. In DNA form, the CDR3 reads TGTGCCAGCACCGGGCAGGGGCTCACAGATACGCAGTATTTT.